This T cell receptor beta chain was retrieved from a study of blood T cell repertoires in COVID-19. TCRdb keeps only in-frame clones here, not all; method: immunoSEQ multiplex PCR. This table has around 110,000 clones, less than 90% appearing once. This CDR3 region has 13 residues. CDR1 and CDR2 from the germline V gene are LGHDT and YNNKEL (reference sequence). The V end lost 4 bases, the J end lost 2 bases, and 8 bases lay between the germline ends. Material: peripheral blood. The chain joins TRBV3-1 (or the pseudogene TRBV3-2) to TRBJ1-2, with D possibly being TRBD1 (5 bases). The receptor was isolated from a man aged 25-40 years with acute or convalescent COVID-19. CDR3 nucleotide sequence: TGTGCCAGCAGCCCCGACAGAAACTATGGCTACACCTTC. Its protein is CASSPDRNYGYTF.